This section outlines one T cell receptor beta chain sequence together with its context. Its target is unknown. Clones were sequenced by immunoSEQ multiplex PCR, and TCRdb holds only the in-frame ones, with some missing. Counted here are roughly 70,000 clones, about 92% occurring once; the ten biggest clones make up over 4%. Trimming removed 0 bases at V and 6 bases at J, with 13 bases between. This CDR3 has 14 amino acids. In germline, CDR1 is SGHNT, CDR2 YYREEE (reference sequence). This sample is drawn from a study of siplizumab effects on memory and regulatory T cells. Study outcomes and limitations: Unstimulated subsets captured only a minor fraction of alloreactive clones. Whether proliferating Tregs in siplizumab cultures suppress was not functionally confirmed.

J is TRBJ2-7 and V is TRBV5-4; D may be TRBD2 (6 bases). Sequenced material: CD8+ T cells sorted from blood. The origin of this receptor is a human donor in good health. The CDR3 DNA reads as TGTGCCAGCAGCTTGGATAGTATGCGGGGCGAGCAGTACTTC. Protein: CASSLDSMRGEQYF.